The clone carrying this T cell receptor beta chain was seen a few times. Study processing details: Amplification from reference gene primers served as the basis for estimated nucleated cell counts. Produced via immunoSEQ multiplex PCR; TCRdb's table is partial and in-frame only. The DNA was the basis for D and trimming; V, J and clone size are from that table. In the table there are about 150,000 clones, 70% to 85% of which are singletons. The sample belongs to a study of blood T cell repertoires in COVID-19. The TCR was taken from a woman in her sixties with acute or convalescent COVID-19. Sequenced: peripheral blood.

Here the CDR3 DNA reads TGTGCCAGCAGGCGCTCTAGCACAGATACGCAGTATTTT. Its protein is CASRRSSTDTQYF. The chain uses TRBV5-6 and TRBJ2-3; D remains unclear. V lost 5 bases, J lost 0 bases, and 7 bases lay in between. CDR3 length: 13 amino acids. The germline V gene has CDR1 SGHDT and CDR2 YYEEEE.